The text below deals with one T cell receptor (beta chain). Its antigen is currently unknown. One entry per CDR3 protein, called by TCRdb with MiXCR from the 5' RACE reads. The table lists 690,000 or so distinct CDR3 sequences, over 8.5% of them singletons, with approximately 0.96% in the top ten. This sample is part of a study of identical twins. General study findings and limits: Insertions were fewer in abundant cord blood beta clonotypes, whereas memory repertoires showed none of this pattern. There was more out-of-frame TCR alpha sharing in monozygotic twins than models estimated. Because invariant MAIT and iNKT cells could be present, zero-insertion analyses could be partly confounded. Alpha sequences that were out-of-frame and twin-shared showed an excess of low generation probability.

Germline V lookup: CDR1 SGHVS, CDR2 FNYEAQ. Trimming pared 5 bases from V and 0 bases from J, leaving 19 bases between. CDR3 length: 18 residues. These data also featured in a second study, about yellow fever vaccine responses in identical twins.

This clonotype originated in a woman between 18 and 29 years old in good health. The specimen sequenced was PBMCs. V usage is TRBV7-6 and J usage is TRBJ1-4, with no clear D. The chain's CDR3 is CASSIQADSYATNEKLFF. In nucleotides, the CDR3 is TGTGCCAGCAGCATCCAAGCAGATTCCTATGCAACTAATGAAAAACTGTTTTTT. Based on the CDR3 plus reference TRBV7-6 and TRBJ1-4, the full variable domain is GAGVSQSPRYKVTKRGQDVALRCDPISGHVSLYWYRQALGQGPEFLTYFNYEAQQDKSGLPNDRFSAERPEGSISTLTIQRTEQRDSAMYRCASSIQADSYATNEKLFFGSGTQLSVL.